This TCR beta chain is from a study of tumor-infiltrating lymphocytes in oesophageal squamous cell carcinoma. TCRdb passed the PCR reads through MiXCR, listing each CDR3 protein once. Counted here are about 24,000 distinct CDR3 sequences, more than 30% occurring once; the ten biggest clones make up around a quarter. CDR1 and CDR2 (germline): LGHNA, YNFKEQ. This CDR3 is built from 15 residues. V gave up 0 bases and J gave up 1 base, with 10 bases separating them. Ten or more counts support this clonotype. Sequencing used esophageal tumor tissue. The rearrangement uses TRBV4-2 and TRBJ2-7; D unclear. The TCR sequence derives from a male donor with esophageal squamous cell carcinoma. As DNA, the CDR3 is TGTGCCAGCAGCCAAGATAGTAGGGCTTCCTACGAGCAGTACTTC. This gives the protein CASSQDSRASYEQYF.